Only a few counts were recorded for the clone carrying this T cell receptor (beta chain). Antigen specificity is unknown. This sample is part of a study of T cells after yellow fever vaccination. Turning to the study itself: For low cell numbers, libraries were made with SMART-Seq v4 Ultra Low Input.

Study observations and caveats: Boosting was followed by the reappearance of most primary-vaccination clones (approximately 95% CD4, about 88% CD8).

J gave up 6 bases and V 4 bases, and 3 bases lay outside the gene matches. CDR3 length equals 14 residues. Looked up from germline, CDR1 is SNHLY and CDR2 is FYNNEI. The authors made TCR cDNA by 5'RACE template switching, adding a universal primer site and UMIs. TCRdb used MiXCR to reprocess the 5' RACE reads, holding one entry per CDR3 protein. Of around 140,000 distinct CDR3 sequences listed, 6.5% to 8.5% are singletons. The V and J genes are TRBV2 and TRBJ2-7, with 13 bases that match TRBD2. Sequenced here: CD4+ T cells sorted from PBMCs, sampled 5 days after the yellow fever booster vaccination. The sequence derives from a man aged 30-40 years who received the YFV17D yellow fever vaccine. The CDR3 region has the DNA TGTGCCAGCAGTGCAGGACTAGCGGGAGTCGAGCAGTACTTC. It is translated as CASSAGLAGVEQYF.